The rows below give T cell receptor beta chains drawn from one sample of a study of blood T cell repertoires in COVID-19. The assay was immunoSEQ multiplex PCR, and TCRdb's table has in-frame clones only and misses some. The table shows roughly 250,000 clones, with about 80% occurring only once. Sequenced: peripheral blood. These receptor sequences come from a woman between 50 and 59 years old with acute or convalescent COVID-19. Each CDR3 is given with its conserved first and last residue. D genes are given only for firm matches.

V,J,D,CDR3
TRBV5-1,TRBJ2-3,TRBD1,CASSWRPGQGEDTQYF
TRBV7-8,TRBJ1-6,TRBD1,CASSPGTGGSPLHF
TRBV6-5,TRBJ2-3,NA,CASSYFGGRTDTQYF
TRBV11-2,TRBJ1-4,NA,CASSLGAGVQVNEKLFF
TRBV25-1,TRBJ1-1,TRBD1,CASIPRQGVRAFF
TRBV11-2,TRBJ2-4,TRBD2,CASSLGTSGGIQYF
TRBV12-3/TRBV12-4,TRBJ1-5,NA,CASRLTGDQPQHF
TRBV6-5,TRBJ1-5,TRBD1,CASSQGQTFPQHF
TRBV4-2,TRBJ2-1,NA,CASSRRDSIDNEQFF
TRBV19,TRBJ1-4,NA,CASMRGLGEKLFF
TRBV4-3,TRBJ1-2,NA,CASSQTGLNYGYTF
TRBV7-7,TRBJ2-5,TRBD2,CASSLGASGGAGETQYF
TRBV28,TRBJ2-1,TRBD2,CASTSGGPLEFF
TRBV5-4,TRBJ2-7,NA,CASARLGAPWCF
TRBV19,TRBJ1-5,TRBD1,CASSRQGREPQHF
TRBV12-3/TRBV12-4,TRBJ2-3,TRBD2,CATGRVSDTQYF
TRBV18,TRBJ1-3,NA,CASSRDSGNTIYF